These 5 T cell receptor beta chains share one sample of origin, sequenced in a study of identical twins. TCRdb processed the 5' RACE reads anew with MiXCR; each CDR3 protein has one entry. The top ten hold around 3% of the sample, which has some 440,000 distinct CDR3 sequences, roughly 26% seen once. These data were also reused for a study on T cells expressing NK-cell markers.

Sequenced sample: CD4+ T cells sorted from blood. The receptors were gathered from a woman in her late teens or twenties in good health.

This clonotype has a single count. This sequence joins TRBV12-3 or TRBV12-4 and TRBJ2-7; D unresolved. The germline V and J ends were trimmed by 3 bases and 6 bases, with 15 bases remaining between them. CDR3 length: 14 residues. The CDR3 spells CASSLRQYYREQYF. As DNA, the CDR3 is TGTGCCAGCAGTTTGCGTCAGTATTACCGCGAGCAGTACTTC.

This clonotype has only a few counts. The chain has TRBV5-5 and TRBJ2-2; the D is unclear. The V gene's germline CDR1 is SGHKS and CDR2 YYEKEE (reference sequence). This CDR3 comprises 16 residues. The germline V and J ends were trimmed by 0 bases and 0 bases, with 9 bases remaining between them. The CDR3 DNA reads TGTGCCAGCAGCTTGGAGGCCGGACCGAACACCGGGGAGCTGTTTTTT. Translation gives CASSLEAGPNTGELFF.

This chain connects TRBV20-1 to TRBJ2-7, with D perhaps being TRBD1 or TRBD2 (5 bases each). The germline V gene has CDR1 DFQATT and CDR2 SNEGSKA (reference sequence). V was clipped by 0 bases and J by 5 bases, with 14 bases between them. This CDR3 has 14 residues. The CDR3 nucleotides read TGCAGTGCTAGAGATTGGGGGACGGCGGACGAGCAGTACTTC. This sequence encodes CSARDWGTADEQYF.

The chain has TRBV29-1 and TRBJ2-7, with TRBD2 matching 12 bases. CDR1 and CDR2 from the germline V gene are SQVTM and ANQGSEA. J was trimmed by 6 bases and V by 4 bases; bases with no gene match: 1. The CDR3 spans 12 residues. The CDR3 region is CSVGLAGVEQYF. The CDR3 DNA reads TGCAGCGTTGGACTAGCGGGAGTCGAGCAGTACTTC.

The chain recombines TRBV20-1 with TRBJ2-1; no definite D call. The CDR3 spans 13 residues. Trimming removed 3 bases at V and 5 bases at J, with 11 bases between. CDR1 and CDR2 from the germline V gene are DFQATT and SNEGSKA (reference sequence). As DNA, the CDR3 is TGCAGTGCTAGGTTTTCTGGGAACAATGAGCAGTTCTTC. It yields the protein CSARFSGNNEQFF.